Presented here are 28 T cell receptor beta chains from one specimen sequenced in a study of OX40 agonist ivuxolimab in advanced cancers. TCRdb keeps only in-frame clones here, not all; method: immunoSEQ multiplex PCR. The repertoire holds tens of thousands of clones, approximately 86% seen once, with over 3% in the top ten. Sequencing was performed on CD4+ or CD8+ T cells sorted from blood, taken in a trial of the OX40 agonist ivuxolimab. Receptors originate from an adult with an advanced solid tumor such as melanoma, head and neck, liver or kidney cancer.

This clone was seen a single time. The rearrangement joins TRBV2 to TRBJ2-4; 7 nucleotides match TRBD2. J was trimmed by 0 bases and V by 8 bases; bases with no gene match: 7. The CDR3 covers 15 residues. Germline lookup yields CDR1 SNHLY and CDR2 FYNNEI. The DNA for the CDR3 is TGTGCCAGCGGGGGGGATCTTCTAGCCAAAAACATTCAGTACTTC. Protein product: CASGGDLLAKNIQYF.

The V and J genes are TRBV7-2 and TRBJ2-5; no firm D call. Deletions cut 5 bases from V and 5 bases from J, with 6 bases between. The CDR3 sequence is 11 residues long. CDR1 is SGHTA, CDR2 FQGNSA, per germline. The CDR3 nucleotides read TGTGCCAGCAGCCCGCAGGAGACCCAGTACTTC. This encodes CASSPQETQYF.

The chain joins TRBV10-1 to TRBJ1-5, with 7 bases that match TRBD1. The CDR3 consists of 15 residues. Germline values: CDR1 WNHNN, CDR2 SYGVQD (reference sequence). J gave up 4 bases and V 7 bases, and 10 bases lay outside the gene matches. The CDR3, as DNA: TGCGCCAGCATCCCCAGACAGGGCGGGAATCAGCCCCAGCATTTT. Encoded protein: CASIPRQGGNQPQHF.

The chain joins TRBV6-5 to TRBJ2-1; D is possibly TRBD1 (6 bases). The CDR3 is made up of 14 amino acids. V lost 4 bases and J 1 base, leaving 8 bases between the germline ends. The germline V gene has CDR1 MNHEY and CDR2 SVGAGI. The CDR3 DNA reads as TGTGCCAGCAGTTCACAGGGATCCTACAATGAGCAGTTCTTC. Translating it yields CASSSQGSYNEQFF.

The chain has TRBV19 and TRBJ2-1; D is possibly TRBD1 (6 bases). The CDR3 sequence is 13 residues long. V dropped 4 bases and J dropped 9 bases, with 13 bases sitting between them. CDR1 and CDR2 (germline): LNHDA, SQIVND (reference sequence). The CDR3 spells CASSSTGRGEQFF. The CDR3 DNA is TGTGCCAGTAGTAGTACAGGGCGCGGTGAGCAGTTCTTC.

The rearrangement joins TRBV19 to TRBJ2-3, with TRBD2 as a possible D gene (6 bases). This CDR3 comprises 15 residues. V gave up 2 bases and J gave up 0 bases, with 9 bases separating them. CDR1 and CDR2 from the germline V gene are LNHDA and SQIVND (reference sequence). CDR3 DNA sequence: TGTGCCAGTAGTATATCCCGGGAGAGCACAGATACGCAGTATTTT. Translation: CASSISRESTDTQYF. Variable domain in full (rest from reference TRBV19 and TRBJ2-3): DGGITQSPKYLFRKEGQNVTLSCEQNLNHDAMYWYRQDPGQGLRLIYYSQIVNDFQKGDIAEGYSVSREKKESFPLTVTSAQKNPTAFYLCASSISRESTDTQYFGPGTRLTVL.

This chain joins TRBV2 and TRBJ2-7, with 13 bases lining up with TRBD2. Trimming removed 5 bases from V and 3 bases from J; junction bases left unmatched: 4. The CDR3 totals 15 residues. The germline V gene has CDR1 SNHLY and CDR2 FYNNEI. The CDR3 reads CASSLGLAGDYEQYF. In DNA form, the CDR3 reads TGTGCCAGCAGTTTAGGACTAGCGGGAGACTACGAGCAGTACTTC. The entire variable domain, with the rest obtained from reference TRBV2 and TRBJ2-7, is as follows: EPEVTQTPSHQVTQMGQEVILRCVPISNHLYFYWYRQILGQKVEFLVSFYNNEISEKSEIFDDQFSVERPDGSNFTLKIRSTKLEDSAMYFCASSLGLAGDYEQYFGPGTRLTVT.

The chain employs TRBV7-9 and TRBJ2-2, with D unresolved. Germline assignment: CDR1 SEHNR and CDR2 FQNEAQ (reference sequence). The CDR3 totals 12 residues. Trimming removed 5 bases at V and 7 bases at J, with 8 bases between. For the CDR3, the DNA is TGTGCCAGCAGCCCACAAGTCGGGGAGCTGTTTTTT. Translated, it gives CASSPQVGELFF.

The chain employs TRBV7-9 and TRBJ2-2, with D perhaps matching TRBD2 (5 bases). The V end lost 3 bases, the J end lost 5 bases, and 7 bases lay between the germline ends. Germline CDR1 reads SEHNR; CDR2 reads FQNEAQ (reference sequence). The CDR3 is 13 residues long. The CDR3 reads CASSFGLTGELFF. The CDR3 nucleotides are TGTGCCAGCAGCTTTGGACTTACCGGGGAGCTGTTTTTT.

This clone was seen just once. V usage is TRBV5-1 and J usage is TRBJ2-3; 10 bases are a match to TRBD2. CDR1 and CDR2 from the germline V gene are SGHRS and YFSETQ. The CDR3 totals 16 residues. With V trimmed by 4 bases and J by 2 bases, 7 bases remained unmatched. The CDR3 spells CASSRSGLADTDTQYF. In DNA form, the CDR3 reads TGCGCCAGCAGCCGATCCGGACTAGCGGACACAGATACGCAGTATTTT.

V is TRBV7-9 and J is TRBJ2-7, with D maybe TRBD2 (6 bases). Germline loops: CDR1 SEHNR, CDR2 FQNEAQ (reference sequence). With 4 bases removed from V and 4 bases from J, the gap between germline ends came to 14 bases. This CDR3 has 14 amino acids. The CDR3 DNA is TGTGCCAGCAGCTCCGGGGGAGCGGGTTACGAGCAGTACTTC. Translating it yields CASSSGGAGYEQYF. Complete variable domain (other parts from reference TRBV7-9 and TRBJ2-7): DTGVSQNPRHKITKRGQNVTFRCDPISEHNRLYWYRQTLGQGPEFLTYFQNEAQLEKSRLLSDRFSAERPKGSFSTLEIQRTEQGDSAMYLCASSSGGAGYEQYFGPGTRLTVT.

On this clone: Relative to the germline gene, one junction end is altered; a read error may explain this. The V gene is TRBV19, the J gene TRBJ2-1; unclear D gene. The CDR3 is 13 residues long. Germline V gene sequence: CDR1 LNHDA, CDR2 SQIVND (reference sequence). In nucleotides, the CDR3 is TGTGCCAGTAGTCTAGATACTATAGACGAGCAGTTCTTC. Its protein is CASSLDTIDEQFF.

V gene TRBV11-3 combines with J gene TRBJ2-3, with D perhaps TRBD1 (6 bases). V lost 5 bases, J lost 3 bases, and 18 bases lay in between. Germline V gene lookup returns CDR1 SGHNT and CDR2 YENEEA. The CDR3 consists of 16 residues. Here the CDR3 reads CASSPSQGPGTDTQYF. CDR3 in DNA: TGTGCCAGCAGCCCCAGTCAGGGGCCCGGGACAGATACGCAGTATTTT.

This chain uses TRBV10-3 with TRBJ2-1, with D perhaps TRBD2 (7 bases). The CDR3 covers 13 residues. Germline V gene sequence: CDR1 ENHRY, CDR2 SYGVKD. The V end lost 8 bases, the J end lost 3 bases, and 11 bases lay between the germline ends. The CDR3 DNA follows: TGTGCCATCGGGGGGGGCCTCTACAATGAGCAGTTCTTC. Amino acids: CAIGGGLYNEQFF.

This clone was counted once. The V and J genes are TRBV9 and TRBJ2-2, with TRBD1 matching over 7 bases. CDR3 size: 16 residues. V lost 4 bases, J lost 8 bases, and 14 bases stayed unmatched. Per germline, CDR1 SGDLS and CDR2 YYNGEE. The CDR3 is CASSPSAGTVKGELFF. The CDR3, as DNA: TGTGCCAGCAGCCCCTCCGCCGGGACAGTAAAAGGGGAGCTGTTTTTT.

This clone showed up just a few times. V and J are TRBV13 and TRBJ2-1, with 10 nucleotides matching TRBD2. V trimming: 5 bases; J trimming: 3 bases; junction bases outside the gene matches: 10. The CDR3 is made up of 17 amino acids. Germline CDR1 PRHDT, CDR2 FYEKMQ (reference sequence). The CDR3 here is CASSPPGSGRGYNEQFF. In nucleotides, the CDR3 is TGTGCCAGCAGCCCCCCCGGGAGCGGGAGGGGCTACAATGAGCAGTTCTTC. Drawing the rest from reference TRBV13 and TRBJ2-1, the complete variable domain is AAGVIQSPRHLIKEKRETATLKCYPIPRHDTVYWYQQGPGQDPQFLISFYEKMQSDKGSIPDRFSAQQFSDYHSELNMSSLELGDSALYFCASSPPGSGRGYNEQFFGPGTRLTVL.

The rearrangement links TRBV27 to TRBJ2-6; no definite D call. This CDR3 region has 16 residues. The germline V gene encodes CDR1 MNHEY and CDR2 SMNVEV (reference sequence). V was clipped by 4 bases and J by 0 bases, with 10 bases between them. CDR3 nucleotides: TGTGCCAGCAGTTGGAAAGGGCCCTCTGGGGCCAACGTCCTGACTTTC. Translation: CASSWKGPSGANVLTF.

This clone appeared once. The gene calls are TRBV28 and TRBJ2-2; D might be TRBD1 (6 bases). V was trimmed by 7 bases and J by 3 bases, leaving 12 bases between them. Germline-derived CDR1 and CDR2 are MDHEN and SYDVKM. This CDR3 is 14 amino acids long. The CDR3 nucleotides are TGTGCCAGCACCCAGGGGCCAGACACCGGGGAGCTGTTTTTT. Residues: CASTQGPDTGELFF.

J is TRBJ1-1 and V is TRBV18; no clear D gene. The CDR3 contains 12 residues. Germline V gives CDR1 KGHSH, CDR2 LQKENI. V lost 3 bases, J lost 8 bases, and 10 bases lay in between. CDR3 loop: CASSPRTGEAFF. For the CDR3, the DNA is TGTGCCAGCTCACCCAGGACGGGAGAAGCTTTCTTT. Looking up the rest from reference TRBV18 and TRBJ1-1 gives the full variable domain: NAGVMQNPRHLVRRRGQEARLRCSPMKGHSHVYWYRQLPEEGLKFMVYLQKENIIDESGMPKERFSAEFPKEGPSILRIQQVVRGDSAAYFCASSPRTGEAFFGQGTRLTVV.

About this clone itself: At the DNA level, this CDR3 is encoded by other sequences in the same sample as well. The J gene is TRBJ2-7, the V gene TRBV30; D remains unclear. V lost 3 bases and J lost 4, with 7 bases in between. Germline V lookup: CDR1 GTSNPN, CDR2 SVGIG (reference sequence). The CDR3 extends over 11 amino acids. Written as DNA, the CDR3 is TGTGCCTGGAGCGTAAAGTACGAGCAGTACTTC. Translating gives CAWSVKYEQYF. Looking up the rest from reference TRBV30 and TRBJ2-7 gives the full variable domain: SQTIHQWPATLVQPVGSPLSLECTVEGTSNPNLYWYRQAAGRGLQLLFYSVGIGQISSEVPQNLSASRPQDRQFILSSKKLLLSDSGFYLCAWSVKYEQYFGPGTRLTVT.

The chain links TRBV28 to TRBJ2-7; the D gene is possibly TRBD1 (6 bases). The CDR3 sequence is 15 residues long. V was shortened by 5 bases and J by 0 bases, with 14 bases between the two germline ends. CDR1 is MDHEN, CDR2 SYDVKM, per germline. CDR3 protein: CASSVPPDSSYEQYF. The CDR3 nucleotides are TGTGCCAGCAGTGTACCCCCGGACAGCTCCTACGAGCAGTACTTC.

The V gene is TRBV2, the J gene TRBJ2-2; weak D call: TRBD1 (6 bases). The germline V gene encodes CDR1 SNHLY and CDR2 FYNNEI. CDR3 size: 15 residues. Trimming stripped 6 bases from V and 0 bases from J, with 11 bases between. CDR3 in amino acids: CASSPDRTNTGELFF. In nucleotides, the CDR3 is TGTGCCAGCAGCCCCGACAGGACGAACACCGGGGAGCTGTTTTTT.

The chain employs TRBV28 and TRBJ1-2; the D is unclear. CDR1 and CDR2 (germline): MDHEN, SYDVKM. There are 13 residues in the CDR3. Trimming removed 3 bases from V and 2 bases from J, with 7 bases in between. This chain's CDR3 is CASSLIENYGYTF. As DNA, the CDR3 is TGTGCCAGCAGTTTGATCGAAAACTATGGCTACACCTTC.

This clone was detected a few times. The chain's CDR3 is CASSPTNVEQYF. The CDR3 DNA is TGTGCCAGCTCACCTACAAACGTTGAGCAGTACTTC. The chain uses TRBV18 and TRBJ2-7; no definite D call. The V end was cut by 3 bases, the J end by 7 bases, with 10 bases between. This CDR3 is 12 amino acids long. Germline V lookup: CDR1 KGHSH, CDR2 LQKENI.

CDR3 region: CAGISGPIYEQYF. The CDR3 bases are TGTGCCGGTATTAGCGGTCCTATCTACGAGCAGTACTTC. The gene calls are TRBV30 and TRBJ2-5, with D possibly TRBD2 on 6 matching bases. The tail of the sequence fits TRBJ2-7 better, so the J call may be wrong. This CDR3 has 13 residues. Germline V CDR1 and CDR2: GTSNPN, SVGIG (reference sequence).

The V and J genes are TRBV27 and TRBJ1-4, with 10 bases lining up with TRBD1. V gave up 2 bases and J gave up 10 bases; unmatched junction bases: 7. Looked up from germline, CDR1 is MNHEY and CDR2 is SMNVEV (reference sequence). The CDR3 has 15 residues. CDR3 nucleotide sequence: TGTGCCAGCAGTTTACAGACAGGGGGCGTAGCAAAACTGTTTTTT. Translated, it gives CASSLQTGGVAKLFF.

This clone appeared a few times. J is TRBJ1-1 and V is TRBV5-1; D remains ambiguous. The CDR3 is 15 residues long. Germline CDR1 SGHRS, CDR2 YFSETQ. V was pared by 6 bases and J by 5 bases, with 20 bases between. The CDR3 DNA sequence: TGCGCCAGCACCAAAGACCCGGGGTCGTCAACTGAAGCTTTCTTT. It codes for CASTKDPGSSTEAFF.

V and J are TRBV19 and TRBJ1-1; D might be TRBD1 (5 bases). V was cut by 5 bases and J by 1 base, with 11 bases left in between. Germline V gene data show CDR1 as LNHDA and CDR2 as SQIVND (reference sequence). The CDR3 spans 14 residues. CDR3 in amino acids: CASSPRDENTEAFF. The CDR3 DNA is TGTGCCAGTAGTCCTCGGGACGAGAACACTGAAGCTTTCTTT.